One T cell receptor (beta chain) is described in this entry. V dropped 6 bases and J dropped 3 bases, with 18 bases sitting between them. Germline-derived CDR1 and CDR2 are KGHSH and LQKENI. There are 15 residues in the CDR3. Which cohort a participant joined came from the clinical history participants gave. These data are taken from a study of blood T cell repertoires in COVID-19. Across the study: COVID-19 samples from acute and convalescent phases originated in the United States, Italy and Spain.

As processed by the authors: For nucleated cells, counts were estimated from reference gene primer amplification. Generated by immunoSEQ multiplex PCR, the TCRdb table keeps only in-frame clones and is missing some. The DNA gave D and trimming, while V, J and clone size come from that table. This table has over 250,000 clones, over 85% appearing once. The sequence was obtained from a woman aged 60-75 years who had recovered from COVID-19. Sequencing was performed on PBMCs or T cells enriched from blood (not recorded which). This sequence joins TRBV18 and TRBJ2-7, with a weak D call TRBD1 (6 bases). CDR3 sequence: CASSQSSTGNYEQYF. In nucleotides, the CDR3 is TGTGCCAGCTCCCAAAGCTCGACAGGTAACTACGAGCAGTACTTC.